The clone carrying this TCR beta chain was seen only a few times. These data come from a study of read filtering for tumor transcriptome and immune sequencing. V lost 1 base to trimming and J lost 8 bases, with 3 bases between them. The germline V gene has CDR1 SNHLY and CDR2 FYNNEI. CDR3 length equals 11 residues. From approximately 400 ng of RNA, a library with molecular barcoded alpha/delta and beta/gamma adaptors was made. TCRdb fed the reads into MiXCR, producing one record per CDR3 protein. The table includes 75,000 to 95,000 distinct CDR3 sequences, approximately 13% detected once. This clonotype was sampled from a donor aged 40 or older with multiple myeloma. The sequenced sample consisted of a population of CD138-negative cells sorted from bone marrow. The chain employs TRBV2 and TRBJ2-1; D ambiguous. CDR3 in amino acids: CASSEVYEQFF. CDR3 DNA sequence: TGTGCCAGCAGTGAAGTTTATGAGCAGTTCTTC.